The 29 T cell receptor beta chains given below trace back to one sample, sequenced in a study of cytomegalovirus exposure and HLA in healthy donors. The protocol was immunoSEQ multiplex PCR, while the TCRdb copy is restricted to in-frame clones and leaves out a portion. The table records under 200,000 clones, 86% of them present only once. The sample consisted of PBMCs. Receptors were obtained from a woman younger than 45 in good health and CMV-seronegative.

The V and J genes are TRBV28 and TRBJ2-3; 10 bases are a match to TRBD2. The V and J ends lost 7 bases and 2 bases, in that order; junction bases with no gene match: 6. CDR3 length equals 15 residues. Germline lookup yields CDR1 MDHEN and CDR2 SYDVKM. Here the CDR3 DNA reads TGTGCCAGCATCAGCGGGGGGGTTTACACAGATACGCAGTATTTT. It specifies CASISGGVYTDTQYF.

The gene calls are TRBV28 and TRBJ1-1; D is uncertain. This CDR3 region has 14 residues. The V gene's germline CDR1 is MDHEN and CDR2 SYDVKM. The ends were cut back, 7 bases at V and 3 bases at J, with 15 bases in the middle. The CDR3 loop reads CASTISGPYTEAFF. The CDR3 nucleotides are TGTGCCAGCACAATTTCCGGGCCATACACTGAAGCTTTCTTT.

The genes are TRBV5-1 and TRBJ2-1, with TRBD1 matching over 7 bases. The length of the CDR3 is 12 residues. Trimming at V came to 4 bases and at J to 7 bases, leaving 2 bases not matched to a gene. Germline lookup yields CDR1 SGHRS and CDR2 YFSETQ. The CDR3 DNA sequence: TGCGCCAGCAGCAGGACAGGAAATGAGCAGTTCTTC. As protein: CASSRTGNEQFF.

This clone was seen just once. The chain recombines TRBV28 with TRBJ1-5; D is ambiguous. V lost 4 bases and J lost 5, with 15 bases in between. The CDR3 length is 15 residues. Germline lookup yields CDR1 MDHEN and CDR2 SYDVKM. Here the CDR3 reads CASSSPPLGHQPQHF. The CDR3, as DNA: TGTGCCAGCAGTTCCCCCCCTCTGGGCCATCAGCCCCAGCATTTT.

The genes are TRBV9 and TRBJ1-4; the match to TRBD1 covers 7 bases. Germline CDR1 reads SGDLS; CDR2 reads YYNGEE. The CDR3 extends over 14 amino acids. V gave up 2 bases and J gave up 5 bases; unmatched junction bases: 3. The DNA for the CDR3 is TGTGCCAGCAGCGTCGGGACAGAAAATGAAAAACTGTTTTTT. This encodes CASSVGTENEKLFF.

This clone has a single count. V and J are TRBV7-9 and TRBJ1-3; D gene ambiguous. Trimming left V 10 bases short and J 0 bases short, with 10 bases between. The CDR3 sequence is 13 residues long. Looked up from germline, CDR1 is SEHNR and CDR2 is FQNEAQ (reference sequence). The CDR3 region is CATGLISGNTIYF. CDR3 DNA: TGTGCCACTGGACTGATCTCTGGAAACACCATATATTTT.

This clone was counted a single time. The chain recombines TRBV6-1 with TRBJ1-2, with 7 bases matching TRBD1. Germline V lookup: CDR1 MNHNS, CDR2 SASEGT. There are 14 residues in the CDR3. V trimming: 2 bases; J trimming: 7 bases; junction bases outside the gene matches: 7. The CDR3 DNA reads TGTGCCAGCAGTGAACAGACAGGGATCGCTGGCTACACCTTC. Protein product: CASSEQTGIAGYTF.

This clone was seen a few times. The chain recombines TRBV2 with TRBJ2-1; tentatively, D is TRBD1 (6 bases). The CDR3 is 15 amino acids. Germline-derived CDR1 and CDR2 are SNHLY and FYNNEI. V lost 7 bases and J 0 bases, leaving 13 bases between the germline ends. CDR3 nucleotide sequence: TGTGCCAGCATCAAGGGGGTTAGCTCCTACAATGAGCAGTTCTTC. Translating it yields CASIKGVSSYNEQFF.

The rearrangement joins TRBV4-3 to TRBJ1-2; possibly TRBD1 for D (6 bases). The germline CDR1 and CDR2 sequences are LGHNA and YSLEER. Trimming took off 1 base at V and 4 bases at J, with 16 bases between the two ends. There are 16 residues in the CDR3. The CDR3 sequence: CASSQVGFEGGYGYTF. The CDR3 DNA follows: TGCGCCAGCAGCCAAGTCGGTTTTGAAGGGGGCTATGGCTACACCTTC.

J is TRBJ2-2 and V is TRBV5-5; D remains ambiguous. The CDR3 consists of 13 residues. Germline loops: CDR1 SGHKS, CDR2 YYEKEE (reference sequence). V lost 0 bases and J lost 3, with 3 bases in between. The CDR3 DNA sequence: TGTGCCAGCAGCTTGGCGGACACCGGGGAGCTGTTTTTT. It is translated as CASSLADTGELFF.

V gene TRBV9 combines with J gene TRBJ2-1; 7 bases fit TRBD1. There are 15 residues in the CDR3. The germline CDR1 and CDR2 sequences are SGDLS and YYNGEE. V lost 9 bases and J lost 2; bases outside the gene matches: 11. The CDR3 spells CATGGPGTTYNEQFF. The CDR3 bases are TGTGCCACAGGGGGTCCCGGGACGACCTACAATGAGCAGTTCTTC. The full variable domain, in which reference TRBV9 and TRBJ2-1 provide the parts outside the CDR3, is DSGVTQTPKHLITATGQRVTLRCSPRSGDLSVYWYQQSLDQGLQFLIQYYNGEERAKGNILERFSAQQFPDLHSELNLSSLELGDSALYFCATGGPGTTYNEQFFGPGTRLTVL.

In nucleotides, the CDR3 is TGTGCCAGCAGTTTTATTAGGGGGGGGTCGATGAACACTGAAGCTTTCTTT. It codes for CASSFIRGGSMNTEAFF. This rearrangement joins TRBV27 to TRBJ1-1, with D possibly TRBD1 on 6 matching bases. The V end lost 3 bases, the J end lost 0 bases, and 17 bases lay between the germline ends. CDR3 length equals 17 residues. Per the germline V gene, CDR1 is MNHEY and CDR2 is SMNVEV (reference sequence).

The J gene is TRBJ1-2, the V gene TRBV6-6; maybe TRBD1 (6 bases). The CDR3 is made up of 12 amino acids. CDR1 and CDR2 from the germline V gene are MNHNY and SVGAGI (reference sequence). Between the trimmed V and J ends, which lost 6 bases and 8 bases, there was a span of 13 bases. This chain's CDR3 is CASSYRVGGYTF. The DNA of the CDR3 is TGTGCCAGCAGCTACAGGGTTGGCGGCTACACCTTC.

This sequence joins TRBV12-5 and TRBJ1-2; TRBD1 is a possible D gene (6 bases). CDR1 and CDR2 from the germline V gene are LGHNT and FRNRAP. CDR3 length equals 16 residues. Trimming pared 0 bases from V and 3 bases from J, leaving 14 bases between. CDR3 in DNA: TGTGCTAGTGGTTTGGTAACAGGGTCCCTTTACTATGGCTACACCTTC. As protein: CASGLVTGSLYYGYTF.

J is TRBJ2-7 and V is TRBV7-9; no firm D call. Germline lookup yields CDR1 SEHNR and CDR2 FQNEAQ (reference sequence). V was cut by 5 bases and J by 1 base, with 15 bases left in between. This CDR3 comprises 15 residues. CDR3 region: CASSPLLAQSYEQYF. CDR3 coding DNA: TGTGCCAGCAGCCCTCTTTTGGCCCAATCCTACGAGCAGTACTTC.

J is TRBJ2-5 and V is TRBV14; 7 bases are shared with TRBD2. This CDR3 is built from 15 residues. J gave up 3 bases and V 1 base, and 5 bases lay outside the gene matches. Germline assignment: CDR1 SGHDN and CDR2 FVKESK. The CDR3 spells CASSQGLAWEETQYF. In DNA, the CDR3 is TGTGCCAGCAGCCAAGGACTAGCTTGGGAAGAGACCCAGTACTTC.

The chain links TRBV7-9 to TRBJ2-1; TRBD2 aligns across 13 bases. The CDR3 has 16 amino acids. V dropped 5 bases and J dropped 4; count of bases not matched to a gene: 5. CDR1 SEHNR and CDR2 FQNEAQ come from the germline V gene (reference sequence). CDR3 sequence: CASSELAGGPYNEQFF. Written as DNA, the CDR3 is TGTGCCAGCAGCGAACTAGCGGGAGGGCCTTACAATGAGCAGTTCTTC.

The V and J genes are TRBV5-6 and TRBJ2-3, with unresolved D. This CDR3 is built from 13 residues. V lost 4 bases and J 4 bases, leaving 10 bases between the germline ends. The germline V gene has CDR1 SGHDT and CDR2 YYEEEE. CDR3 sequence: CASSQTEADTQYF. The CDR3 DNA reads TGTGCCAGCAGCCAAACTGAGGCAGATACGCAGTATTTT.

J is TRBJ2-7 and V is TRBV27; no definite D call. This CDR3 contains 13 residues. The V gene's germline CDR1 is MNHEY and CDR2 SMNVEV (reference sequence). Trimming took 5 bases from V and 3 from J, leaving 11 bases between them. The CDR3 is CASSADTHYEQYF. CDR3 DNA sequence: TGTGCCAGCAGTGCCGACACCCACTACGAGCAGTACTTC.

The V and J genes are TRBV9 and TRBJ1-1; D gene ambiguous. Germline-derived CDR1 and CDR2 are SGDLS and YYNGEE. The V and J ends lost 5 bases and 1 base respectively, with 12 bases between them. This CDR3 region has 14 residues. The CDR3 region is CASSPGSGNTEAFF. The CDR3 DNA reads TGTGCCAGCAGTCCAGGCAGTGGGAACACTGAAGCTTTCTTT.

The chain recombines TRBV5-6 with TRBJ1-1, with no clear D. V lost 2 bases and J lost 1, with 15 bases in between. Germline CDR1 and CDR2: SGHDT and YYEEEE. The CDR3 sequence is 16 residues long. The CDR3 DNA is TGTGCCAGCAGCTTTAGCGTTGCTGATTGGAACACTGAAGCTTTCTTT. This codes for CASSFSVADWNTEAFF.

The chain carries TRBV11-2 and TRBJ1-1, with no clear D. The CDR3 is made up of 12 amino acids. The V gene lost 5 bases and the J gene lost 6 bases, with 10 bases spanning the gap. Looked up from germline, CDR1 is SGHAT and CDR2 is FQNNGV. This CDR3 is CASSSDLAEAFF. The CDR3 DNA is TGTGCCAGCAGCAGCGATCTGGCTGAAGCTTTCTTT.

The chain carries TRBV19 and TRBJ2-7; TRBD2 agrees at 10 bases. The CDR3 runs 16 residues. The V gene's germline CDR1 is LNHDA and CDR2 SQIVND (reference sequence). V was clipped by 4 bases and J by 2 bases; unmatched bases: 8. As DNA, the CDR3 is TGTGCCAGTAGTACCTCGATAGCGGGGGGCCCCTACGAGCAGTACTTC. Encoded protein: CASSTSIAGGPYEQYF.

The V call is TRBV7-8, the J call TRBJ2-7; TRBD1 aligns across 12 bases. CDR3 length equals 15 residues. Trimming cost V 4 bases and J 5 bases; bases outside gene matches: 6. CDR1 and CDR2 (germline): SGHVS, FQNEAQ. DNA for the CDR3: TGTGCCAGCAGCTCCCTAGGGACAGGGGGCCACGAGCAGTACTTC. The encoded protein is CASSSLGTGGHEQYF.

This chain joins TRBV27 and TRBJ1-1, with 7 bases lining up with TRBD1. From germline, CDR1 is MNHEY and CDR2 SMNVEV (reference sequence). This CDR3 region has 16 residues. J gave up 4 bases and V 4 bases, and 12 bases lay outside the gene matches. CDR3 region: CASSSPRTGVGTEAFF. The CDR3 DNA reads TGTGCCAGCAGTTCCCCCCGCACAGGGGTAGGCACTGAAGCTTTCTTT.

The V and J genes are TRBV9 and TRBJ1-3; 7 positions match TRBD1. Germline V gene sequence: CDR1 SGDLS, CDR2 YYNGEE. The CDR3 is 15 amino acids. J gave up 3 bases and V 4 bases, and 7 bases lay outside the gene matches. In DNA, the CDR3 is TGTGCCAGCAGCCCGCACCGGGACAGTGGAAACACCATATATTTT. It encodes CASSPHRDSGNTIYF.

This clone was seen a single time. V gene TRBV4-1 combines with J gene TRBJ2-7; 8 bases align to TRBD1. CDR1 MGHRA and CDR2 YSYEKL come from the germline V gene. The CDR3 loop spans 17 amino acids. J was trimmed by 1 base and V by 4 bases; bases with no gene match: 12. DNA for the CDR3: TGCGCCAGCAGCCTAACCTACCGGGACAGGTCTTCCTACGAGCAGTACTTC. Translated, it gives CASSLTYRDRSSYEQYF.

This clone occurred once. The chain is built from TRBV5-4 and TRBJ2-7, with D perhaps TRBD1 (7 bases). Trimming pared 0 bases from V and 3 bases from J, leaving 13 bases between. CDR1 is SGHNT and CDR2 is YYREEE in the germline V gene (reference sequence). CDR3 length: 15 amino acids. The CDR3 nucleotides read TGTGCCAGCAGCTTGGAGCAGGGGGGAAGCTACGAGCAGTACTTC. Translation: CASSLEQGGSYEQYF.

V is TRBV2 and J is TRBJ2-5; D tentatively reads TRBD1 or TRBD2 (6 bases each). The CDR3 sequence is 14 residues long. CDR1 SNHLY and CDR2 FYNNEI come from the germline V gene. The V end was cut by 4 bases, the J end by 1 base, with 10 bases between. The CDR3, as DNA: TGTGCCAGCAGTGGAGGGGGGACCCAAGAGACCCAGTACTTC. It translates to CASSGGGTQETQYF.